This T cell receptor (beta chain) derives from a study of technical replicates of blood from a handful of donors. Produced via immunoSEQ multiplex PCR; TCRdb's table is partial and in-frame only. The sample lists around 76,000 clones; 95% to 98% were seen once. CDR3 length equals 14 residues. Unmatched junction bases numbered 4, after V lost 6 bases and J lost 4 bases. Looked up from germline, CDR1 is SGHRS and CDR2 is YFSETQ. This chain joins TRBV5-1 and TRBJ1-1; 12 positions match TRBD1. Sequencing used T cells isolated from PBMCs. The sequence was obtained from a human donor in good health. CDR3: CASIGTGGPTEAFF. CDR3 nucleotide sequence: TGCGCCAGCATCGGGACAGGGGGCCCCACTGAAGCTTTCTTT.